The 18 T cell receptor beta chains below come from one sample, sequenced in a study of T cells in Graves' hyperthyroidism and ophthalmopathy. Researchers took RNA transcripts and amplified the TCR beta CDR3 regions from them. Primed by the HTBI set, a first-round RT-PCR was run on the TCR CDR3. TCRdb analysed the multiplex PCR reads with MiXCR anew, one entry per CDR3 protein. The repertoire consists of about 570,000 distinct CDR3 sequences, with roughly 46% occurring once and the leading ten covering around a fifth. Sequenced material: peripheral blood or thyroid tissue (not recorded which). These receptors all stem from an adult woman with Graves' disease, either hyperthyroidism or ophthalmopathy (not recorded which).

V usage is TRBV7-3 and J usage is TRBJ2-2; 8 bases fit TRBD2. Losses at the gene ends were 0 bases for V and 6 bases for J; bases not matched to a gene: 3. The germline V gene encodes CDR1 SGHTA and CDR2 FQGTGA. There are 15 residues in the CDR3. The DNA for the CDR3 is TGTGCCAGCAGCTTAACTAGCGGGATCCCCGGGGAGCTGTTTTTT. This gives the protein CASSLTSGIPGELFF.

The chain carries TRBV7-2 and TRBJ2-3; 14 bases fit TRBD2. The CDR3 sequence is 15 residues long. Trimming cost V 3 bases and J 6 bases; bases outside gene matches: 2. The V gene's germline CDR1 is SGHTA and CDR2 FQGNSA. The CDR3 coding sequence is TGTGCCAGCAGCTTCAGACTAGCGGGAGGGGATACGCAGTATTTT. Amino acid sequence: CASSFRLAGGDTQYF.

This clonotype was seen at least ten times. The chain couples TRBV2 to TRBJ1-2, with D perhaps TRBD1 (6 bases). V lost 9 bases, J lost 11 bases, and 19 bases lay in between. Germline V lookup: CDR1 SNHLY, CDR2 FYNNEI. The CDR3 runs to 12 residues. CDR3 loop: CAREETGNEYTF. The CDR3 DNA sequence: TGTGCCAGGGAGGAAACAGGGAATGAGTACACCTTC.

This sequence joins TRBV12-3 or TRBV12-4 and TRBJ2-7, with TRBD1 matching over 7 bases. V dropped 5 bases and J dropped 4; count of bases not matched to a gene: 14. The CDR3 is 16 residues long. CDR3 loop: CASSPYRGAALYEQYF. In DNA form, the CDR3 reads TGTGCCAGCAGTCCGTACAGGGGCGCCGCTTTGTACGAGCAGTACTTC.

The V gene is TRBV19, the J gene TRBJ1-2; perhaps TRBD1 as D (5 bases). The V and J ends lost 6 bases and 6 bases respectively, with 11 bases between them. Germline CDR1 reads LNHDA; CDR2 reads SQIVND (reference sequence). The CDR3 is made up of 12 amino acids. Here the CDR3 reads CASRPWGDGYTF. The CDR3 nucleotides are TGTGCCAGTAGACCATGGGGCGATGGCTACACCTTC.

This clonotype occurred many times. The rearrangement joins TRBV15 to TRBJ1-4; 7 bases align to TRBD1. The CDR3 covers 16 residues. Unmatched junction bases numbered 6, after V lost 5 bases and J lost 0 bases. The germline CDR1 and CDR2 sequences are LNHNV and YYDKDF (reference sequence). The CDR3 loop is CATSWDRPSTNEKLFF. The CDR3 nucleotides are TGTGCCACCAGCTGGGACAGACCGTCAACTAATGAAAAACTGTTTTTT. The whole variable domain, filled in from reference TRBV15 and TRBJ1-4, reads DAMVIQNPRYQVTQFGKPVTLSCSQTLNHNVMYWYQQKSSQAPKLLFHYYDKDFNNEADTPDNFQSRRPNTSFCFLDIRSPGLGDTAMYLCATSWDRPSTNEKLFFGSGTQLSVL.

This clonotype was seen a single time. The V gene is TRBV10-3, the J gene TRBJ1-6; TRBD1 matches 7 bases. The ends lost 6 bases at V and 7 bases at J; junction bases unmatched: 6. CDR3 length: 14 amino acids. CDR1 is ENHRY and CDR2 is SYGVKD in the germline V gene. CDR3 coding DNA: TGTGCCATCAGGGGGGACAGCCGGAATTCACCCCTCCACTTT. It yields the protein CAIRGDSRNSPLHF.

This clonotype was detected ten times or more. This chain's CDR3 is CASSVDPAGLGAYEQYF. The CDR3 DNA follows: TGTGCCAGCAGCGTAGACCCCGCGGGACTAGGGGCCTACGAGCAGTACTTC. This chain links TRBV9 with TRBJ2-7; the match to TRBD2 covers 8 bases. The CDR3 is 17 amino acids. J was trimmed by 2 bases and V by 0 bases; bases with no gene match: 10. Germline V gives CDR1 SGDLS, CDR2 YYNGEE.

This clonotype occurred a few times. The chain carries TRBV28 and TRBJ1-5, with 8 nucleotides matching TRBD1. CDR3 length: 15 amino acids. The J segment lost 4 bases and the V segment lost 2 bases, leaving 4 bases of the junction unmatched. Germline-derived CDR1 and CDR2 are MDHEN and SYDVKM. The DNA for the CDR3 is TGTGCCAGCAGTTTAATTGGACAGGGAAATCAGCCCCAGCATTTT. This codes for CASSLIGQGNQPQHF.

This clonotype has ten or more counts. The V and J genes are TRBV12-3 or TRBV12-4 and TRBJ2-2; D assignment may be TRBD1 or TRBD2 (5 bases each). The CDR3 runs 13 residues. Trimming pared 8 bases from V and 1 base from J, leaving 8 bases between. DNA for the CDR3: TGTGCCAGCGGGACCGTGAACACCGGGGAGCTGTTTTTT. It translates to CASGTVNTGELFF.

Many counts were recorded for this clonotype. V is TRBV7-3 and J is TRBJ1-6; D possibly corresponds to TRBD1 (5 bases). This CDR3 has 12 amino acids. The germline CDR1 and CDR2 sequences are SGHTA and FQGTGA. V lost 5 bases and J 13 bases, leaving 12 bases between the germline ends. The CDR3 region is CASSEPGLPLHF. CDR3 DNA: TGTGCCAGCAGCGAACCGGGGCTGCCCCTCCACTTT.

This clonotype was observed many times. The CDR3 reads CASSPGSQSRTYEQYF. The CDR3 DNA follows: TGCGCCAGCAGCCCCGGGAGCCAGAGTAGGACCTACGAGCAGTACTTC. This chain joins TRBV5-1 and TRBJ2-7; tentatively, D is TRBD2 (6 bases). Germline V lookup: CDR1 SGHRS, CDR2 YFSETQ. The CDR3 loop spans 16 amino acids. Trimming stripped 4 bases from V and 2 bases from J, with 19 bases between.

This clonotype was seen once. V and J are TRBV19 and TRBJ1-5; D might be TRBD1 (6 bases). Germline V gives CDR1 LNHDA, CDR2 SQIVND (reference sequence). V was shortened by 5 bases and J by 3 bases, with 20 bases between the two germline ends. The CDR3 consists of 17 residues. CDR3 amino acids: CASSPAAGDTFNQPQHF. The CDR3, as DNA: TGTGCCAGTAGTCCCGCGGCAGGGGACACATTCAATCAGCCCCAGCATTTT.

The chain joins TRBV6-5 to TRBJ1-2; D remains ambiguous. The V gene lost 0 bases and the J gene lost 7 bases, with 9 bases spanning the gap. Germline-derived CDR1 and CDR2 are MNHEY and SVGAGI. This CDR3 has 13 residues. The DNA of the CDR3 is TGTGCCAGCAGTTACTCGACGGAACCTGGCTACACCTTC. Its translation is CASSYSTEPGYTF.

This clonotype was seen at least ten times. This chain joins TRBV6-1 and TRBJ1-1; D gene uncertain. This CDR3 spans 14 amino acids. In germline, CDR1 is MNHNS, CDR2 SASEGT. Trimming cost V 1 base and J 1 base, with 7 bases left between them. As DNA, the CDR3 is TGTGCCAGCAGTGAAGGCGGCAAGAACACTGAAGCTTTCTTT. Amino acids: CASSEGGKNTEAFF.

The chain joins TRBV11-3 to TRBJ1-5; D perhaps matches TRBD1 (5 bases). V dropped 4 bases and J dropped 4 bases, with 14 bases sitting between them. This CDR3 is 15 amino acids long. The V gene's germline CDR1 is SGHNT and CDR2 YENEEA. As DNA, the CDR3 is TGTGCCAGCAGCTCGGGACCGGGGATGAATCAGCCCCAGCATTTT. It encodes CASSSGPGMNQPQHF.

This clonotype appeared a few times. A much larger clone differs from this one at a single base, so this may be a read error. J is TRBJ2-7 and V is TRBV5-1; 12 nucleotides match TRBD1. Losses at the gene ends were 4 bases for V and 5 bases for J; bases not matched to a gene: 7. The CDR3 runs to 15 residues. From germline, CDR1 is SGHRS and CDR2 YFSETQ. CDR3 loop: CASSAGTGGIHEQYF. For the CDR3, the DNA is TGCGCCAGCAGCGCGGGGACAGGGGGCATCCACGAGCAGTACTTC.

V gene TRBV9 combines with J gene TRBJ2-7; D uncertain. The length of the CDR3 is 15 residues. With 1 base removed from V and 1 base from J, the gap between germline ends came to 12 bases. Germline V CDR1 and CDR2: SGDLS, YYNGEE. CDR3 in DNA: TGTGCCAGCAGCGTATTCCCAACAAGATCCTACGAGCAGTACTTC. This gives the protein CASSVFPTRSYEQYF.